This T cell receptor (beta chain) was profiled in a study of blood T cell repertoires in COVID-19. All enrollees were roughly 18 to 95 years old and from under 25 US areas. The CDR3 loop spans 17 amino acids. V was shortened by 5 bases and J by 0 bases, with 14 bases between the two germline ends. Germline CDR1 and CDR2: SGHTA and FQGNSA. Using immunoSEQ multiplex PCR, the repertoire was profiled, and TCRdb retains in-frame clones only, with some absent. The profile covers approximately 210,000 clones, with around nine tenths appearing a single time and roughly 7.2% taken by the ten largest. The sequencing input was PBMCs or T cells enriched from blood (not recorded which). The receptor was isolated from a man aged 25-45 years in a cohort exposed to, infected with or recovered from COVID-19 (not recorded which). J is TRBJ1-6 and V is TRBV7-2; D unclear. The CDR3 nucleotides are TGTGCCAGCAGCCTAACCGCGGGCGGCTCCTATAATTCACCCCTCCACTTT. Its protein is CASSLTAGGSYNSPLHF.